The clone carrying this TCR beta chain was detected only once. The data stem from a study of long-term antiretroviral therapy in people with HIV. The assay used was immunoSEQ (version v3.0), run at survey level. TCRdb's copy holds only in-frame clones and misses some; the assay was immunoSEQ multiplex PCR. The sample gives about 30,000 clones, around 93% of which show up once; about 3% is in the top ten. This sample comprised unsorted PBMCs, obtained just over 7.3 years after starting antiretroviral therapy. The sequence derives from a man aged 50 to 59 with HIV.

The CDR3 sequence is CASSEWRGLSYEQYF. The CDR3 DNA follows: TGTGCCAGCAGTGAATGGCGGGGTCTCTCCTACGAGCAGTACTTC. The rearrangement uses TRBV6-1 and TRBJ2-7; D might be TRBD2 (6 bases). Trimming stripped 2 bases from V and 0 bases from J, with 11 bases between. Per the germline V gene, CDR1 is MNHNS and CDR2 is SASEGT. The length of the CDR3 is 15 residues.